These T cell receptor beta chains were read from a single sample in a study of Ad26.COV2.S vaccination and SARS-CoV-2 variants. Sequencing used immunoSEQ multiplex PCR; TCRdb keeps in-frame clones, though not all of them. The table lists fewer than 600,000 clones, about 89% of them singletons, with approximately 1.7% in the top ten. The sample in question was peripheral blood, obtained in a trial of Ad26.COV2.S vaccine versus placebo. The receptor set was obtained from a person aged 18-65 years who received the Ad26.COV2.S COVID-19 vaccine or a placebo. Each CDR3 is given with its conserved first and last residue. The order of the fields is clone size, J gene, CDR3 length, D gene, V gene, CDR3 protein, CDR3 DNA. The D gene is left open where the match is weak. The listing skips clone size in some rows; elsewhere it reads once, few, many or a size class.

clone size: NA; J gene: TRBJ1-4; CDR3 length: 14; D gene: TRBD1; V gene: TRBV28; CDR3 protein: CASSSQGVREKLFF; CDR3 DNA: TGTGCCAGCAGTTCACAGGGGGTCCGTGAAAAACTGTTTTTT
clone size: NA; J gene: TRBJ1-3; CDR3 length: 14; D gene: NA; V gene: TRBV18; CDR3 protein: CASSPQDSGNTIYF; CDR3 DNA: TGTGCCAGCTCCCCACAGGACTCTGGAAACACCATATATTTT
clone size: NA; J gene: TRBJ1-1; CDR3 length: 14; D gene: NA; V gene: TRBV5-1; CDR3 protein: CASSPVAGNTEAFF; CDR3 DNA: TGCGCCAGCAGCCCGGTAGCGGGAAACACTGAAGCTTTCTTT
clone size: NA; J gene: TRBJ1-5; CDR3 length: 19; D gene: TRBD1; V gene: TRBV6-2/TRBV6-3; CDR3 protein: CASSYTNPQTGGSNQPQHF; CDR3 DNA: TGTGCCAGCAGTTACACTAATCCTCAGACAGGGGGAAGCAATCAGCCCCAGCATTTT
clone size: NA; J gene: TRBJ2-3; CDR3 length: 14; D gene: TRBD2; V gene: TRBV2; CDR3 protein: CASRLAGTADTQYF; CDR3 DNA: TGTGCCAGCAGACTAGCGGGAACGGCAGATACGCAGTATTTT
clone size: NA; J gene: TRBJ2-7; CDR3 length: 15; D gene: TRBD1; V gene: TRBV18; CDR3 protein: CASSPPSRGQREQYF; CDR3 DNA: TGTGCCAGCTCACCACCTTCCAGGGGGCAGCGGGAGCAGTACTTC
clone size: few; J gene: TRBJ1-5; CDR3 length: 15; D gene: TRBD1; V gene: TRBV28; CDR3 protein: CASSPGDRDVQPQHF; CDR3 DNA: TGTGCCAGCAGCCCCGGGGACAGAGATGTACAGCCCCAGCATTTT
clone size: NA; J gene: TRBJ2-1; CDR3 length: 12; D gene: TRBD1; V gene: TRBV27; CDR3 protein: CASSLTGTGEFF; CDR3 DNA: TGTGCCAGCAGTCTCACCGGGACAGGGGAGTTCTTC
clone size: NA; J gene: TRBJ1-1; CDR3 length: 12; D gene: NA; V gene: TRBV19; CDR3 protein: CASRDGYTEAFF; CDR3 DNA: TGTGCCAGTAGGGACGGCTACACTGAAGCTTTCTTT
clone size: few; J gene: TRBJ2-3; CDR3 length: 16; D gene: TRBD2; V gene: TRBV28; CDR3 protein: CASSSSGRAGTDTQYF; CDR3 DNA: TGTGCCAGCAGTTCGAGCGGGAGGGCCGGGACAGATACGCAGTATTTT
clone size: NA; J gene: TRBJ2-5; CDR3 length: 12; D gene: NA; V gene: TRBV7-2; CDR3 protein: CASSGDGETQYF; CDR3 DNA: TGTGCCAGCAGCGGGGACGGGGAGACCCAGTACTTC
clone size: NA; J gene: TRBJ1-4; CDR3 length: 14; D gene: NA; V gene: TRBV3-1/TRBV3-2; CDR3 protein: CASSPARSIEKLFF; CDR3 DNA: TGTGCCAGCAGCCCTGCCAGGTCGATCGAAAAACTGTTTTTT
clone size: NA; J gene: TRBJ2-3; CDR3 length: 14; D gene: NA; V gene: TRBV7-2; CDR3 protein: CASTGLGGPDTQYF; CDR3 DNA: TGTGCCAGCACAGGGCTAGGTGGGCCAGATACGCAGTATTTT
clone size: NA; J gene: TRBJ2-1; CDR3 length: 12; D gene: TRBD2; V gene: TRBV27; CDR3 protein: CASSSHLAVQFF; CDR3 DNA: TGTGCCAGCAGTTCCCACCTAGCGGTGCAGTTCTTC
clone size: NA; J gene: TRBJ2-1; CDR3 length: 15; D gene: NA; V gene: TRBV6-5; CDR3 protein: CASSYSTPVGDEQFF; CDR3 DNA: TGTGCCAGCAGTTACTCGACCCCCGTAGGCGATGAGCAGTTCTTC
clone size: NA; J gene: TRBJ2-7; CDR3 length: 14; D gene: NA; V gene: TRBV6-1; CDR3 protein: CASSEWGRGNEQYF; CDR3 DNA: TGTGCCAGCAGTGAATGGGGCAGGGGAAACGAGCAGTACTTC
clone size: NA; J gene: TRBJ1-1; CDR3 length: 13; D gene: NA; V gene: TRBV7-3; CDR3 protein: CASSSNGQTEAFF; CDR3 DNA: TGTGCCAGCAGCTCAAATGGACAGACTGAAGCTTTCTTT
clone size: NA; J gene: TRBJ2-3; CDR3 length: 17; D gene: NA; V gene: TRBV19; CDR3 protein: CASSSRSALGPTDTQYF; CDR3 DNA: TGTGCCAGTAGTTCAAGATCCGCCCTCGGACCTACAGATACGCAGTATTTT
clone size: once; J gene: TRBJ2-3; CDR3 length: 14; D gene: NA; V gene: TRBV6-4; CDR3 protein: CASSDRGFTDTQYF; CDR3 DNA: TGTGCCAGCAGTGACCGGGGGTTCACAGATACGCAGTATTTT
clone size: NA; J gene: TRBJ2-3; CDR3 length: 16; D gene: NA; V gene: TRBV7-9; CDR3 protein: CASRPYRRDGTDTQYF; CDR3 DNA: TGTGCCAGCAGACCGTATAGGCGGGACGGCACAGATACGCAGTATTTT
clone size: NA; J gene: TRBJ2-7; CDR3 length: 16; D gene: TRBD2; V gene: TRBV27; CDR3 protein: CASSLRPSGSSYEQYF; CDR3 DNA: TGTGCCAGCAGTTTACGGCCTAGCGGGAGTAGCTACGAGCAGTACTTC
clone size: NA; J gene: TRBJ2-1; CDR3 length: 14; D gene: NA; V gene: TRBV27; CDR3 protein: CASRDHRLVGEQFF; CDR3 DNA: TGTGCCAGCAGAGATCACCGACTAGTCGGTGAGCAGTTCTTC
clone size: few; J gene: TRBJ1-2; CDR3 length: 11; D gene: NA; V gene: TRBV2; CDR3 protein: CASSEDGGYTF; CDR3 DNA: TGTGCCAGCAGTGAGGACGGGGGCTACACCTTC
clone size: NA; J gene: TRBJ1-1; CDR3 length: 15; D gene: NA; V gene: TRBV10-3; CDR3 protein: CAISESLGGVVEAFF; CDR3 DNA: TGTGCCATCAGTGAGTCGTTAGGGGGAGTTGTTGAAGCTTTCTTT
clone size: NA; J gene: TRBJ2-7; CDR3 length: 12; D gene: TRBD1; V gene: TRBV30; CDR3 protein: CAWSDRGGEQYF; CDR3 DNA: TGTGCCTGGAGCGACAGGGGCGGCGAGCAGTACTTC
clone size: NA; J gene: TRBJ1-2; CDR3 length: 16; D gene: TRBD1; V gene: TRBV9; CDR3 protein: CASTLSPGTGTYGYTF; CDR3 DNA: TGTGCCAGCACCCTTTCACCCGGGACAGGGACCTATGGCTACACCTTC
clone size: NA; J gene: TRBJ1-2; CDR3 length: 13; D gene: NA; V gene: TRBV14; CDR3 protein: CASSQEQLGVGYF; CDR3 DNA: TGTGCCAGCAGCCAAGAGCAACTGGGCGTCGGTTACTTC
clone size: NA; J gene: TRBJ2-7; CDR3 length: 12; D gene: NA; V gene: TRBV14; CDR3 protein: CASSQAQVVQYF; CDR3 DNA: TGTGCCAGCAGCCAAGCGCAGGTGGTGCAGTACTTC
clone size: NA; J gene: TRBJ2-1; CDR3 length: 15; D gene: TRBD1; V gene: TRBV5-4; CDR3 protein: CASSLRDRVRNEQFF; CDR3 DNA: TGTGCCAGCAGCTTGAGGGACAGGGTAAGGAATGAGCAGTTCTTC
clone size: NA; J gene: TRBJ2-2; CDR3 length: 15; D gene: TRBD2; V gene: TRBV19; CDR3 protein: CASSRGEGATGELFF; CDR3 DNA: TGTGCCAGTAGTCGAGGGGAGGGCGCCACCGGGGAGCTGTTTTTT
clone size: NA; J gene: TRBJ1-2; CDR3 length: 14; D gene: TRBD1; V gene: TRBV10-3; CDR3 protein: CAISEGTGDYGYTF; CDR3 DNA: TGTGCCATCAGTGAGGGGACAGGGGATTACGGCTACACCTTC
clone size: NA; J gene: TRBJ2-2; CDR3 length: 16; D gene: NA; V gene: TRBV5-1; CDR3 protein: CASSFSPGAQTWELFF; CDR3 DNA: TGCGCCAGCAGCTTTTCCCCGGGGGCGCAGACCTGGGAGCTGTTTTTT
clone size: NA; J gene: TRBJ2-1; CDR3 length: 19; D gene: NA; V gene: TRBV4-1; CDR3 protein: CASSTNPGQSKFRGGEQFF; CDR3 DNA: TGCGCCAGCAGCACCAACCCGGGACAGTCAAAATTTAGGGGAGGTGAGCAGTTCTTC
clone size: NA; J gene: TRBJ2-7; CDR3 length: 13; D gene: NA; V gene: TRBV29-1; CDR3 protein: CSVVGGEHYEQYF; CDR3 DNA: TGCAGCGTTGTCGGGGGCGAACACTACGAGCAGTACTTC
clone size: NA; J gene: TRBJ2-5; CDR3 length: 13; D gene: NA; V gene: TRBV10-3; CDR3 protein: CAISVDSQETQYF; CDR3 DNA: TGTGCCATCAGTGTGGACAGCCAAGAGACCCAGTACTTC
clone size: NA; J gene: TRBJ2-1; CDR3 length: 19; D gene: NA; V gene: TRBV14; CDR3 protein: CASSQGGRVLQFSYNEQFF; CDR3 DNA: TGTGCCAGCAGCCAAGGGGGCAGGGTGCTACAATTCTCCTACAATGAGCAGTTCTTC
clone size: NA; J gene: TRBJ1-3; CDR3 length: 16; D gene: NA; V gene: TRBV30; CDR3 protein: CAWSGTGFSSGNTIYF; CDR3 DNA: TGTGCCTGGAGTGGGACCGGGTTTAGCTCTGGAAACACCATATATTTT
clone size: NA; J gene: TRBJ1-2; CDR3 length: 15; D gene: NA; V gene: TRBV4-3; CDR3 protein: CASSQDAGRRFGYTF; CDR3 DNA: TGCGCCAGCAGCCAAGATGCAGGGAGGCGGTTTGGCTACACCTTC
clone size: NA; J gene: TRBJ1-5; CDR3 length: 15; D gene: NA; V gene: TRBV7-2; CDR3 protein: CASSQGGGVNQPQHF; CDR3 DNA: TGTGCCAGCAGCCAGGGAGGAGGAGTCAATCAGCCCCAGCATTTT
clone size: NA; J gene: TRBJ1-1; CDR3 length: 15; D gene: TRBD1; V gene: TRBV5-1; CDR3 protein: CASSSTKGGVTEAFF; CDR3 DNA: TGCGCCAGCAGCTCAACAAAAGGGGGCGTTACTGAAGCTTTCTTT
clone size: NA; J gene: TRBJ1-1; CDR3 length: 12; D gene: NA; V gene: TRBV18; CDR3 protein: CASSPRVTEAFF; CDR3 DNA: TGTGCCAGCTCACCCCGGGTCACTGAAGCTTTCTTT
clone size: NA; J gene: TRBJ1-4; CDR3 length: 17; D gene: NA; V gene: TRBV11-2; CDR3 protein: CASSLRPPSALNEKLFF; CDR3 DNA: TGTGCCAGCAGCTTAAGGCCCCCCTCTGCCTTAAATGAAAAACTGTTTTTT
clone size: NA; J gene: TRBJ2-7; CDR3 length: 14; D gene: NA; V gene: TRBV4-1; CDR3 protein: CASSRKDGSYEQYF; CDR3 DNA: TGCGCCAGCAGCCGAAAAGACGGGAGCTACGAGCAGTACTTC
clone size: few; J gene: TRBJ2-7; CDR3 length: 13; D gene: NA; V gene: TRBV10-3; CDR3 protein: CAISDPLSYEQYF; CDR3 DNA: TGTGCCATCAGTGACCCTCTCTCCTACGAGCAGTACTTC
clone size: NA; J gene: TRBJ1-4; CDR3 length: 15; D gene: TRBD1; V gene: TRBV9; CDR3 protein: CASSPRGRGAEELFF; CDR3 DNA: TGTGCCAGCAGCCCTCGCGGCAGGGGGGCTGAGGAACTGTTTTTT
clone size: few; J gene: TRBJ2-1; CDR3 length: 13; D gene: NA; V gene: TRBV2; CDR3 protein: CASNRRNYNEQFF; CDR3 DNA: TGTGCCAGCAACCGACGTAACTACAATGAGCAGTTCTTC
clone size: NA; J gene: TRBJ2-5; CDR3 length: 12; D gene: NA; V gene: TRBV29-1; CDR3 protein: CSVELEGETQYF; CDR3 DNA: TGCAGCGTTGAACTGGAGGGGGAGACCCAGTACTTC
clone size: NA; J gene: TRBJ2-2; CDR3 length: 14; D gene: NA; V gene: TRBV4-3; CDR3 protein: CASSHYTDYGELFF; CDR3 DNA: TGCGCCAGCAGCCACTATACTGATTACGGGGAGCTGTTTTTT
clone size: once; J gene: TRBJ1-1; CDR3 length: 13; D gene: NA; V gene: TRBV30; CDR3 protein: CAWIVQGNTEAFF; CDR3 DNA: TGTGCCTGGATAGTACAGGGGAACACTGAAGCTTTCTTT
clone size: NA; J gene: TRBJ2-7; CDR3 length: 17; D gene: TRBD1; V gene: TRBV18; CDR3 protein: CASSPDAGTGTPYEQYF; CDR3 DNA: TGTGCCAGCTCACCCGATGCCGGGACAGGGACACCCTACGAGCAGTACTTC
clone size: NA; J gene: TRBJ1-3; CDR3 length: 15; D gene: NA; V gene: TRBV15; CDR3 protein: CATSRGLDSGNTIYF; CDR3 DNA: TGTGCCACCAGCAGAGGTCTTGACTCTGGAAACACCATATATTTT
clone size: NA; J gene: TRBJ2-2; CDR3 length: 15; D gene: NA; V gene: TRBV5-6; CDR3 protein: CASRLRGAVAGELFF; CDR3 DNA: TGTGCCAGCAGATTACGGGGGGCGGTCGCCGGGGAGCTGTTTTTT
clone size: NA; J gene: TRBJ1-5; CDR3 length: 14; D gene: NA; V gene: TRBV19; CDR3 protein: CASSISDGNQPQHF; CDR3 DNA: TGTGCCAGTAGTATATCCGACGGTAATCAGCCCCAGCATTTT
clone size: NA; J gene: TRBJ2-1; CDR3 length: 17; D gene: TRBD2; V gene: TRBV5-1; CDR3 protein: CASSLVLAGGPSNEQFF; CDR3 DNA: TGCGCCAGCAGCTTGGTATTAGCGGGAGGGCCCTCCAATGAGCAGTTCTTC
clone size: NA; J gene: TRBJ1-5; CDR3 length: 15; D gene: TRBD1; V gene: TRBV7-6; CDR3 protein: CASSSFRDRGQPQHF; CDR3 DNA: TGTGCCAGCAGCTCCTTTCGGGACAGGGGACAGCCCCAGCATTTT